This TCR beta chain came from a study of blood T cell repertoires in COVID-19. Study at large: The analysed material was cDNA or gDNA that came from T cells, B-cell-depleted T cells, or PBMCs.

Clones were sequenced by immunoSEQ multiplex PCR, and TCRdb holds only the in-frame ones, with some missing. The repertoire has about 210,000 clones, about four fifths of them found once; the top ten carry 8% to 9%. Germline CDR1 is MNHEY and CDR2 is SVGEGT. This CDR3 has 17 residues. V lost 5 bases and J 4 bases, leaving 23 bases between the germline ends. The receptor comes from a woman aged 45-60 years with acute COVID-19. What was sequenced was PBMCs or T cells enriched from blood (not recorded which). The rearrangement uses TRBV6-2 or TRBV6-3 and TRBJ1-1; TRBD1 is a possible D gene (5 bases). CDR3 sequence: CASSRTQGWGTGTEAFF. As DNA, the CDR3 is TGTGCCAGCAGTCGGACACAAGGGTGGGGCACGGGCACTGAAGCTTTCTTT.